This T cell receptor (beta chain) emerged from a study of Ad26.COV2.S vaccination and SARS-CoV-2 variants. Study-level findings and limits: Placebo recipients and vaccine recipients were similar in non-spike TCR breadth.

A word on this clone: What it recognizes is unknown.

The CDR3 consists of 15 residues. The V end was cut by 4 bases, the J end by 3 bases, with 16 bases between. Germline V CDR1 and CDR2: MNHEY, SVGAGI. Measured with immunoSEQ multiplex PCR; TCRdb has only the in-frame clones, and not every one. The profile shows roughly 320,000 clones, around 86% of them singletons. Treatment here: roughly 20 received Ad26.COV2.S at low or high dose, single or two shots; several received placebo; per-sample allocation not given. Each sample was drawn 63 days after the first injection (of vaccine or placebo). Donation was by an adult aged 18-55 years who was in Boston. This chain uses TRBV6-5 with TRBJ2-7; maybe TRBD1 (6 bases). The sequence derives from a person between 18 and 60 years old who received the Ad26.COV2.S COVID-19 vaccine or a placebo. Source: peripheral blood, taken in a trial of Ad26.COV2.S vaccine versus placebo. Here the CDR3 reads CASSSYLGQSYEQYF. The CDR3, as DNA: TGTGCCAGCAGTTCCTACTTAGGACAGAGCTACGAGCAGTACTTC.